These T cell receptor beta chains were read from a single sample in a study of T cell responses to AZD1222 COVID-19 vaccine. TCRdb's table, derived via immunoSEQ multiplex PCR, lists solely in-frame clones and lacks some. The sample lists around 97,000 clones, 91% occurring once. Sequences were derived from peripheral blood, sampled on day 0 of AZD1222 vaccination. These receptor sequences come from an adult in good health. Both conserved end residues are trimmed from each CDR3. The size field is filled for only some rows; it gives once, few, many or a size class.

TRBV28,few,TRBJ1-6,ASIGGGSPLH
TRBV30,once,TRBJ2-7,AWSSGTNYEQY
TRBV5-1,.,TRBJ2-3,ASSLGGLATTQY
TRBV11-1,once,TRBJ1-1,ASSTDREYTEAF
TRBV7-9,.,TRBJ1-4,ASSFRQGGEKLF
TRBV3-1/TRBV3-2,.,TRBJ2-6,ASSLLWGRSGANVLT
TRBV9,.,TRBJ2-3,ASSPRDVSTDTQY
TRBV6-2/TRBV6-3,once,TRBJ1-5,ASSPGTQPQH
TRBV5-4,once,TRBJ2-5,ASSFPKETQY
TRBV6-5,once,TRBJ2-1,ASSYSGTDYNEQF
TRBV28,.,TRBJ1-3,ASSLYPGQGNAIY
TRBV3-1/TRBV3-2,.,TRBJ2-1,ASSLTIGTRGNEQF
TRBV2,.,TRBJ1-4,ASSVRAEVKLF
TRBV14,.,TRBJ1-1,ASSQRALGGKAF
TRBV19,.,TRBJ2-1,ASSLLGLAEGNEQF
TRBV6-5,.,TRBJ1-1,ASMSLNTEAF
TRBV12-2,.,TRBJ2-1,ASRPGQVGNEQF
TRBV6-1,.,TRBJ1-5,ASSVGEFVTNQPQH
TRBV10-2,.,TRBJ2-7,ASSERRSEQY
TRBV28,.,TRBJ1-1,ASSLFSGAGNTEAF
TRBV4-1,.,TRBJ2-3,ASSQDFSWLY
TRBV2,.,TRBJ1-6,ASSDEGFWNSPLH
TRBV10-3,.,TRBJ2-7,AISPTSGPEW
TRBV6-1,.,TRBJ2-3,ASSEPRLSDRGDTQY
TRBV19,.,TRBJ1-2,ASSTKGKLGYT
TRBV27,.,TRBJ1-6,ASSLVASYNSPLH
TRBV6-2/TRBV6-3,.,TRBJ2-7,ASSFSPASHEQY
TRBV5-5,.,TRBJ2-7,ASSLGTDGSYEQY
TRBV29-1,.,TRBJ1-1,SAEGDRKANTEAF
TRBV19,.,TRBJ1-3,ASNREGNTIY
TRBV19,.,TRBJ2-2,ASNTLSDNTGELF
TRBV7-3,once,TRBJ2-5,ASSLNQIGETQY
TRBV7-2,.,TRBJ2-2,ASSLGTPNTGELF
TRBV6-4,.,TRBJ2-3,ASSEGTGATDTQY
TRBV29-1,.,TRBJ2-1,SVVRGGYNEQF
TRBV5-5,.,TRBJ2-7,ASSFGGLAETSGYEQY
TRBV7-9,.,TRBJ1-2,ASSPEANYGYT
TRBV11-2,.,TRBJ2-1,ASSARGTSAHEQF
TRBV6-6,.,TRBJ1-1,ASSYSPETGLAF
TRBV11-3,.,TRBJ2-1,ASSLDRMSEQF